This entry concerns a single T cell receptor (beta chain). The antigen remains undetermined. This entry belongs to a study of beta chain features in type 1 diabetes. Study conclusions and caveats: Over-representation of high TCR-expressing cells was a possible consequence of cDNA sequencing.

The CDR3 is 15 amino acids. Looked up from germline, CDR1 is SGHDN and CDR2 is FVKESK. V lost 6 bases to trimming and J lost 0 bases; unmatched junction nucleotides: 5. Every bit of the isolated RNA underwent reverse transcription, so sequencing read expressed TCRB transcripts. The table came from immunoSEQ multiplex PCR; TCRdb's copy has only in-frame clones and leaves some out. The sample shows around 300,000 clones, about 10% of them seen only once. The specimen was naive CD4+ T cells from blood. The J gene is TRBJ2-1, the V gene TRBV14; TRBD2 matches at 7 bases. The TCR was taken from a woman aged 30 to 39 in good health. CDR3 sequence: CASRPTSSSYNEQFF. DNA of the CDR3: TGTGCCAGCAGGCCGACTAGCTCCTCCTACAATGAGCAGTTCTTC.